This T cell receptor (beta chain) was documented in a study of naive and memory T cell subsets. Overall study results and limits: TCR transcript changes with activation or differentiation may affect this RNA method.

Alpha and beta constant region primers primed reverse transcription for blood and skin samples. Ligated cDNA underwent four rounds of PCR with nested alpha and beta constant region primers and SP2. TCRdb reanalysed the 5' RACE reads using MiXCR and keeps one entry per CDR3 protein. The repertoire consists of 20,000 to 25,000 distinct CDR3 sequences, with around 4% occurring once and the leading ten covering over 7.5%. Trimming cost V 5 bases and J 4 bases, with 14 bases left between them. The CDR3 consists of 14 residues. Germline V gives CDR1 LNHDA, CDR2 SQIVND (reference sequence). Whole-blood samples were around 2.5 ml of peripheral blood from healthy adult volunteers. An oligonucleotide containing a UMI was ligated to the 3' end of TCR cDNA. Reverse transcription used DNase-treated unsorted total RNA, aiming for about 1 to 1000 ng. As regards this clonotype: Its antigen remains unidentified.

The V call is TRBV19, the J call TRBJ1-2; a weak D match, TRBD1 (5 bases). The clonotype comes from a male donor in good health. The CDR3 sequence: CASSRGGSIYGYTF. For the CDR3, the DNA is TGTGCCAGTAGTCGTGGGGGTAGTATCTATGGCTACACCTTC.